These T cell receptor beta chains were read from a single sample in a study of control samples from healthy donors and cancer patients. The data were produced by immunoSEQ multiplex PCR, yet TCRdb's version contains in-frame clones alone and is incomplete. The sample shows approximately 150,000 clones, roughly 92% of them seen only once. The specimen was blood. These receptors came from a man aged 35 to 55 in good health. The CDR3 runs from the conserved cysteine through the conserved F or W. Each record gives: J gene, D gene, V gene, clone size, CDR3 protein, CDR3 DNA. D genes are given only for firm matches. The size entry is marked missing in some rows and otherwise reads once, few, many or a size class.

TRBJ2-7 | TRBD1 | TRBV7-2 | - | CASSRDRATYEQYF | TGTGCCAGCAGCCGGGACAGGGCCACCTACGAGCAGTACTTC
TRBJ2-1 | - | TRBV7-7 | - | CASSRPLGEQFF | TGTGCTAGCAGCCGGCCCCTCGGAGAGCAGTTCTTC
TRBJ1-4 | - | TRBV15 | - | CATSRERSGTNEKLFF | TGTGCCACCAGCAGAGAACGGTCGGGAACTAATGAAAAACTGTTTTTT
TRBJ2-1 | TRBD2 | TRBV7-9 | - | CASSHSGGVGFF | TGTGCCAGCAGCCATAGCGGGGGGGTCGGTTTCTTC
TRBJ1-1 | - | TRBV12-3/TRBV12-4 | - | CASRHPQGAEAFF | TGTGCCAGCAGACATCCCCAAGGAGCTGAAGCTTTCTTT
TRBJ2-7 | - | TRBV12-3/TRBV12-4 | - | CASSSYEVHEQYF | TGTGCCAGCAGTTCTTATGAAGTCCACGAGCAGTACTTC
TRBJ2-3 | - | TRBV5-6 | - | CASSWYTDTQYF | TGTGCCAGCAGCTGGTATACAGATACGCAGTATTTT
TRBJ1-6 | - | TRBV27 | few | CASGGFNSPLHF | TGTGCCAGCGGGGGGTTCAATTCACCCCTCCACTTT
TRBJ1-3 | - | TRBV4-1 | - | CASSQVVLLQGGNTIYF | TGCGCCAGCAGCCAAGTGGTCTTGTTGCAGGGTGGAAACACCATATATTTT
TRBJ2-1 | TRBD1 | TRBV28 | - | CASSWTGDNEQFF | TGTGCCAGCAGTTGGACAGGGGACAATGAGCAGTTCTTC
TRBJ2-7 | - | TRBV18 | few | CASSPGVGQYF | TGTGCCAGCTCACCAGGTGTCGGTCAGTACTTC
TRBJ1-5 | - | TRBV27 | - | CASSRGGQPQHF | TGTGCCAGCAGCCGGGGGGGTCAGCCCCAGCATTTT
TRBJ1-1 | - | TRBV9 | once | CASSKEDGVAFF | TGTGCCAGCTCAAAGGAGGACGGAGTAGCTTTCTTT
TRBJ1-2 | - | TRBV27 | - | CASSTQQEPRGYTF | TGTGCCAGCAGTACCCAACAGGAACCCCGTGGCTACACCTTC
TRBJ1-3 | TRBD1 | TRBV6-6 | - | CASSVTGGAGNTIYF | TGTGCCAGCAGTGTAACAGGGGGCGCGGGAAACACCATATATTTT
TRBJ1-5 | - | TRBV29-1 | once | CSVEAGIGQPQHF | TGCAGCGTTGAGGCAGGTATAGGGCAGCCCCAGCATTTT
TRBJ2-1 | - | TRBV15 | - | CATSRGLAKKYNEQFF | TGTGCCACCAGCAGAGGCCTAGCGAAGAAATACAATGAGCAGTTCTTC
TRBJ2-1 | - | TRBV9 | few | CASSPGLLYNEQFF | TGTGCCAGCAGCCCGGGACTCCTCTACAATGAGCAGTTCTTC
TRBJ2-4 | TRBD1 | TRBV6-5 | - | CASSYGQGTKNIQYF | TGTGCCAGCAGTTACGGACAGGGTACCAAAAACATTCAGTACTTC
TRBJ2-2 | TRBD2 | TRBV6-1 | - | CASSERSLAGTGELFF | TGTGCCAGCAGTGAAAGATCGCTAGCGGGCACCGGGGAGCTGTTTTTT
TRBJ2-2 | TRBD2 | TRBV6-4 | - | CASSELAGVPGELFF | TGTGCCAGCAGTGAGTTAGCGGGAGTTCCCGGGGAGCTGTTTTTT
TRBJ1-3 | - | TRBV3-1/TRBV3-2 | once | CASSQEWGTYSGNTIYF | TGTGCCAGCAGCCAAGAGTGGGGAACTTACTCTGGAAACACCATATATTTT
TRBJ2-1 | TRBD2 | TRBV19 | - | CASSIGGLGGNEQFF | TGTGCCAGTAGTATAGGGGGACTAGGCGGCAATGAGCAGTTCTTC
TRBJ1-6 | - | TRBV21-1 | - | CASSKGGSRSYNSPLHF | TGTGCCAGCAGCAAAGGAGGGAGTCGCTCCTATAATTCACCCCTCCACTTT
TRBJ1-5 | TRBD1 | TRBV2 | - | CASRKAGGHNQPQHF | TGTGCCAGCAGGAAAGCAGGGGGACACAATCAGCCCCAGCATTTT
TRBJ2-5 | - | TRBV14 | - | CASSQGAGETQYF | TGTGCCAGCAGCCAAGGGGCAGGGGAGACCCAGTACTTC
TRBJ1-5 | - | TRBV9 | - | CASSVGGNNQPQHF | TGTGCCAGCAGCGTAGGGGGGAACAATCAGCCCCAGCATTTT
TRBJ2-7 | - | TRBV5-1 | - | CASSSGPRASEQYF | TGCGCCAGCAGTTCGGGGCCCCGGGCCTCCGAGCAGTACTTC
TRBJ2-3 | TRBD1 | TRBV2 | - | CASRVRQGSTDTQYF | TGTGCCAGCAGAGTAAGACAGGGTAGCACAGATACGCAGTATTTT
TRBJ1-3 | - | TRBV4-1 | few | CASRHHREYSGNTIYF | TGCGCCAGCAGACACCACAGGGAATACTCTGGAAACACCATATATTTT
TRBJ1-6 | - | TRBV7-6 | once | CASSPDLSWSSPLHF | TGTGCCAGCAGCCCCGACCTTTCCTGGAGTTCACCCCTCCACTTT
TRBJ1-5 | - | TRBV6-6 | - | CASSYYSGPQHF | TGTGCCAGCAGTTACTATTCAGGGCCCCAGCATTTT
TRBJ2-5 | TRBD2 | TRBV25-1 | - | CASSVGLAEQETQYF | TGTGCCAGCAGTGTTGGACTAGCGGAACAAGAGACCCAGTACTTC
TRBJ1-1 | TRBD1 | TRBV12-3/TRBV12-4 | - | CASSSGTVEAFF | TGTGCCAGCAGTTCCGGGACAGTTGAAGCTTTCTTT
TRBJ1-5 | - | TRBV24-1 | - | CATSDKDRGQPQHF | TGTGCCACCAGTGATAAGGACCGCGGCCAGCCCCAGCATTTT
TRBJ1-2 | TRBD1 | TRBV7-2 | - | CASSGSGRGPYGYTF | TGTGCCAGCAGCGGATCCGGAAGGGGGCCCTATGGCTACACCTTC
TRBJ2-7 | - | TRBV6-6 | - | CASSYSNYEQYF | TGTGCCAGCAGTTACTCGAACTACGAGCAGTACTTC